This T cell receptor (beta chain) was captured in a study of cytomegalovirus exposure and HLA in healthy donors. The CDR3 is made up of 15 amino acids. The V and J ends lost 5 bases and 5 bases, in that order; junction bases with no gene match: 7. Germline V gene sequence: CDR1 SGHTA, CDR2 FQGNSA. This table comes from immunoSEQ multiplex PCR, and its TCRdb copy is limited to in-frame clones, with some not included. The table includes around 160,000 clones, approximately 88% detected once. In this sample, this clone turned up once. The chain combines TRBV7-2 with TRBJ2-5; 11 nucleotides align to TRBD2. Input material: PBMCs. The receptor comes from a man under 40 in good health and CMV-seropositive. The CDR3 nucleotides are TGTGCCAGCAGCCAGAGGGCTAGCGGGAGGGAGACCCAGTACTTC. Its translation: CASSQRASGRETQYF.